This paragraph reports one TCR beta chain. Antigen: not known. Looked up from germline, CDR1 is SGHNT and CDR2 is YYREEE (reference sequence). Trimming stripped 4 bases from V and 5 bases from J, with 18 bases between. This CDR3 is built from 15 residues. The data belong to a study of shared clonotypes between healthy human individuals. Study-level findings and limits: The naive CD4 repertoires of four donors were compared, and roughly 5.1% of clonotypes were shared.

Sorted-subset replicate PCR reactions contained roughly 210 ng DNA, corresponding to roughly 29,000 T cell genomes. The table came from immunoSEQ multiplex PCR; TCRdb's copy has only in-frame clones and leaves some out. The sample contains fewer than 1.6 million clones, roughly 98.5% of which appear only once. The chain combines TRBV5-4 with TRBJ1-1; no reliable D call. The receptor's source is a young man in good health. The sequenced material came from naive CD4+ T cells sorted from blood. Subset specified: CD45RA+ positively selected. The CDR3 loop reads CASSPDRGVWTEAFF. DNA for the CDR3: TGTGCCAGCAGCCCCGACCGGGGAGTATGGACTGAAGCTTTCTTT.